This T cell receptor (beta chain) came from a study of blood T cell repertoires in COVID-19. The wider study: Samples came from the United States, Italy and Spain, spanning acute and convalescent COVID-19. Nucleic acid was either cDNA or gDNA, and it came from T cells, B-cell-depleted T cells, or PBMCs.

This clone is a singleton in its sample. While infection was still active, Seattle patients were enrolled and then followed longitudinally. The CDR3 has 14 amino acids. V dropped 1 base and J dropped 2; count of bases not matched to a gene: 3. Germline V gene sequence: CDR1 SGHNT, CDR2 YYREEE (reference sequence). Authors' analysis steps: Amplification of reference gene primers was used by the study to estimate nucleated cell counts. Assay used: immunoSEQ multiplex PCR; TCRdb lists only in-frame clones, some missing. V, J and clone size are those of that table, while D and trimming were read from the DNA. The data hold 220,000 or so clones, with 82% observed a single time.

This TCR came from a woman at least 80 years old with COVID-19, enrolled during active disease. The sample was peripheral blood. The chain combines TRBV5-4 with TRBJ2-7; 7 nucleotides line up with TRBD2. The CDR3 region has the DNA TGTGCCAGCAGCTTGCCTAGCGGTCCCTACGAGCAGTACTTC. It yields the protein CASSLPSGPYEQYF.